This TCR beta chain emerged from a study of blood T cell repertoires in COVID-19. Study in general: In each case, the material was cDNA or gDNA derived from T cells, B-cell-depleted T cells, or PBMCs.

Produced via immunoSEQ multiplex PCR; TCRdb's table is partial and in-frame only. The repertoire consists of over 85,000 clones, with roughly 91% occurring once and the leading ten covering about 5%. Germline V gene lookup returns CDR1 LGHDT and CDR2 YNNKEL (reference sequence). The CDR3 runs to 12 residues. J was trimmed by 4 bases and V by 10 bases; bases with no gene match: 4. This chain uses TRBV3-1 (or the pseudogene TRBV3-2) with TRBJ2-5; 9 bases are shared with TRBD1. The TCR sequence derives from a woman of 80 years or more with active COVID-19. The material sequenced was peripheral blood. The CDR3 sequence: CAIETGGETQYF. CDR3 DNA: TGTGCCATCGAGACAGGGGGAGAGACCCAGTACTTC.